Below, 23 T cell receptor beta chains from the same sample are listed, as sequenced in a study of blood T cell repertoires in COVID-19. TCRdb's table, derived via immunoSEQ multiplex PCR, lists solely in-frame clones and lacks some. The data show some 380,000 clones, around 90% seen once. The specimen was PBMCs or T cells enriched from blood (not recorded which). The receptors were gathered from a woman between 35 and 50 years old with acute COVID-19.

The V and J genes are TRBV30 and TRBJ2-6; D gene uncertain. This CDR3 region has 13 residues. Germline CDR1 is GTSNPN and CDR2 is SVGIG (reference sequence). The ends were cut back, 0 bases at V and 4 bases at J, with 4 bases in the middle. CDR3 bases: TGTGCCTGGAGTGTAGCCGGGGCCAACGTCCTGACTTTC. Its translation is CAWSVAGANVLTF.

The chain carries TRBV2 and TRBJ2-2; 7 bases are shared with TRBD1. CDR1 is SNHLY and CDR2 is FYNNEI in the germline V gene. Losses at the gene ends were 6 bases for V and 7 bases for J; bases not matched to a gene: 5. This CDR3 region has 13 residues. The chain's CDR3 is CASRDREIGELFF. The CDR3 bases are TGTGCCAGCAGAGACAGGGAGATCGGGGAGCTGTTTTTT.

The chain is built from TRBV30 and TRBJ1-5; no clear D gene. The CDR3 length is 16 residues. Germline assignment: CDR1 GTSNPN and CDR2 SVGIG (reference sequence). Deletions cut 5 bases from V and 2 bases from J, with 19 bases between. The chain's CDR3 is CAWGQRGQLGNQPQHF. DNA for the CDR3: TGTGCCTGGGGCCAGAGAGGGCAGTTGGGCAATCAGCCCCAGCATTTT.

For the CDR3, the DNA is TGTGCCAGCAGCTCCGGGACAGGACTGCAAGAGACCCAGTACTTC. This translates into CASSSGTGLQETQYF. The chain links TRBV5-5 to TRBJ2-5, with 8 bases fitting TRBD1. The CDR3 is 15 amino acids. Per germline, CDR1 SGHKS and CDR2 YYEKEE (reference sequence). With 3 bases clipped from V and 2 bases from J, the junction kept 6 bases outside the gene matches. Full variable domain (remainder filled in from reference TRBV5-5 and TRBJ2-5): DAGVTQSPTHLIKTRGQQVTLRCSPISGHKSVSWYQQVLGQGPQFIFQYYEKEERGRGNFPDRFSARQFPNYSSELNVNALLLGDSALYLCASSSGTGLQETQYFGPGTRLLVL.

This clone was seen once. V and J are TRBV5-1 and TRBJ2-5, with 7 bases that match TRBD1. The CDR3 has 14 amino acids. Trimming cost V 4 bases and J 0 bases; bases outside gene matches: 3. Germline V lookup: CDR1 SGHRS, CDR2 YFSETQ. CDR3 in amino acids: CASSIGTDQETQYF. The CDR3, as DNA: TGCGCCAGCAGCATCGGGACAGACCAAGAGACCCAGTACTTC.

The rearrangement joins TRBV25-1 to TRBJ2-7; tentatively, D is TRBD1 (6 bases). V lost 5 bases and J lost 3, with 14 bases in between. The CDR3 is 14 residues long. Germline V gives CDR1 MGHDK, CDR2 SYGVNS. The CDR3 region has the DNA TGTGCCAGCAGTAAGGGACAACCCGTCTACGAGCAGTACTTC. It encodes CASSKGQPVYEQYF.

The chain links TRBV30 to TRBJ1-6; 7 bases line up with TRBD1. Germline CDR1 reads GTSNPN; CDR2 reads SVGIG (reference sequence). Unmatched junction bases numbered 7, after V lost 5 bases and J lost 9 bases. The CDR3 consists of 13 residues. Here the CDR3 reads CAWSDRRGSPLHF. Written as DNA, the CDR3 is TGTGCCTGGTCGGACAGGCGCGGTTCACCCCTCCACTTT.

This sequence joins TRBV29-1 and TRBJ2-5; possibly TRBD1 for D (7 bases). Trimming shortened V by 6 bases and J by 5 bases, and 13 bases separated the two germline ends. The germline CDR1 and CDR2 sequences are SQVTM and ANQGSEA. This CDR3 has 12 amino acids. The CDR3, as DNA: TGCAGCGTCGCGACAGGGAGGGAGACCCAGTACTTC. It codes for CSVATGRETQYF.

The V and J genes are TRBV12-3 or TRBV12-4 and TRBJ1-2; perhaps TRBD1 as D (5 bases). There are 13 residues in the CDR3. Between the trimmed V and J ends, which lost 1 base and 4 bases, there was a span of 7 bases. CDR3 region: CASSLGQIYGYTF. DNA of the CDR3: TGTGCCAGCAGTTTAGGACAGATCTATGGCTACACCTTC.

The sample holds a few counts of this clone. The chain carries TRBV5-6 and TRBJ2-7, with 7 bases matching TRBD2. After removal of 1 base from V and 3 bases from J, the junction contained 7 bases not matched to a gene. The CDR3 spans 15 residues. CDR1 is SGHDT, CDR2 YYEEEE, per germline. This CDR3 is CASSLFPSGLYEQYF. CDR3 nucleotide sequence: TGTGCCAGCAGCTTGTTTCCTAGCGGTCTCTACGAGCAGTACTTC.

The chain carries TRBV11-2 and TRBJ2-3; 8 nucleotides agree with TRBD1. J was trimmed by 4 bases and V by 1 base; bases with no gene match: 7. The V gene's germline CDR1 is SGHAT and CDR2 FQNNGV. This CDR3 comprises 16 residues. CDR3 in amino acids: CASSLAGTGGADTQYF. CDR3 DNA: TGTGCCAGCAGCTTAGCCGGGACAGGAGGCGCAGATACGCAGTATTTT.

The rearrangement joins TRBV2 to TRBJ2-7; 7 nucleotides align to TRBD2. The CDR3 extends over 13 amino acids. J was trimmed by 6 bases and V by 4 bases; bases with no gene match: 6. Germline V lookup: CDR1 SNHLY, CDR2 FYNNEI. This CDR3 reads CASSGTRSFEQYF. DNA of the CDR3: TGTGCCAGCAGTGGGACTAGGAGTTTCGAGCAGTACTTC.

This chain links TRBV18 with TRBJ1-6; D unresolved. This CDR3 has 16 residues. Trimming removed 3 bases at V and 7 bases at J, with 16 bases between. Germline loops: CDR1 KGHSH, CDR2 LQKENI. CDR3 residues: CASSPDHELPNSPLHF. For the CDR3, the DNA is TGTGCCAGCTCACCTGATCATGAGCTACCCAATTCACCCCTCCACTTT.

This clone was picked up one time. V and J are TRBV3-1 (or the pseudogene TRBV3-2) and TRBJ2-5, with 7 positions matching TRBD1. The CDR3 covers 15 residues. Germline V gene data show CDR1 as LGHDT and CDR2 as YNNKEL (reference sequence). Germline trimming cut 3 bases from V and 1 base from J; bases unmatched to any gene: 5. The DNA of the CDR3 is TGTGCCAGCAGCCAGAAACGGGACAGCCAAGAGACCCAGTACTTC. Translated, it gives CASSQKRDSQETQYF.

This chain links TRBV5-1 with TRBJ1-3, with 10 bases aligning to TRBD1. Trimming took 2 bases from V and 2 from J; bases not matched to a gene: 1. CDR3 size: 15 residues. CDR1 and CDR2 from the germline V gene are SGHRS and YFSETQ. The chain's CDR3 is CASSFGQGAGNTIYF. The CDR3 nucleotides read TGCGCCAGCAGCTTTGGACAGGGGGCTGGAAACACCATATATTTT.

As concerns this clone: The sample contains more than one DNA sequence encoding this CDR3. The rearrangement joins TRBV4-1 to TRBJ2-5; 8 positions match TRBD1. V lost 3 bases to trimming and J lost 4 bases; unmatched junction nucleotides: 4. The CDR3 covers 14 residues. Germline V gives CDR1 MGHRA, CDR2 YSYEKL. The CDR3 DNA follows: TGCGCCAGCAGCCAGCGAGGACAGGGAGAGACCCAGTACTTC. This codes for CASSQRGQGETQYF.

The genes are TRBV29-1 and TRBJ2-7; TRBD1 matches 7 bases. Looked up from germline, CDR1 is SQVTM and CDR2 is ANQGSEA. This CDR3 region has 14 residues. Germline trimming cut 5 bases from V and 0 bases from J; bases unmatched to any gene: 7. The CDR3, as DNA: TGCAGCGTTATGAGGGGGCGAACCTCCTACGAGCAGTACTTC. It codes for CSVMRGRTSYEQYF.

The chain uses TRBV7-9 and TRBJ2-7; 10 bases line up with TRBD1. This CDR3 is built from 12 residues. Germline V gene sequence: CDR1 SEHNR, CDR2 FQNEAQ (reference sequence). V was pared by 5 bases and J by 9 bases, with 4 bases of the junction left unmatched. CDR3 sequence: CASSIDRGRQYF. The CDR3 DNA follows: TGTGCCAGCAGCATTGACAGGGGGCGGCAGTACTTC.

This chain links TRBV10-2 with TRBJ2-2; 8 bases match TRBD1. The germline CDR1 and CDR2 sequences are WSHSY and SAAADI. The CDR3 runs 15 residues. The V gene end was trimmed by 4 bases and the J gene end by 4 bases; junction bases not matched to a gene: 5. The CDR3 loop reads CASSARQGFTGELFF. The DNA of the CDR3 is TGCGCCAGCAGTGCACGACAGGGGTTCACCGGGGAGCTGTTTTTT.

The rearrangement links TRBV5-6 to TRBJ2-5; D possibly corresponds to TRBD1 (6 bases). The V gene's germline CDR1 is SGHDT and CDR2 YYEEEE. The CDR3 covers 14 residues. The V and J ends lost 6 bases and 6 bases respectively, with 18 bases between them. CDR3 in DNA: TGTGCCAGCACCCCGAACCCCAGGGACAAGACCCAGTACTTC. This encodes CASTPNPRDKTQYF.

A few counts support this clone. The chain links TRBV2 to TRBJ1-1, with D unresolved. V was trimmed by 1 base and J by 1 base, leaving 4 bases between them. The germline V gene has CDR1 SNHLY and CDR2 FYNNEI. CDR3 length equals 13 residues. The CDR3 region has the DNA TGTGCCAGCAGTGAAGACGGGAACACTGAAGCTTTCTTT. It is translated as CASSEDGNTEAFF.

This clone was counted a single time. V and J are TRBV11-3 and TRBJ2-2; a possible D gene is TRBD2 (5 bases). V was clipped by 3 bases and J by 2 bases, with 13 bases between them. The CDR3 has 16 amino acids. Germline V gives CDR1 SGHNT, CDR2 YENEEA. CDR3 in DNA: TGTGCCAGCAGCTTTGGTTTGGCGGGCAACACCGGGGAGCTGTTTTTT. This gives the protein CASSFGLAGNTGELFF.

The chain employs TRBV18 and TRBJ1-5; tentative D call: TRBD1 (5 bases). The V end was cut by 4 bases, the J end by 4 bases, with 11 bases between. CDR3 length equals 14 residues. Germline V gene lookup returns CDR1 KGHSH and CDR2 LQKENI. CDR3 loop: CASSLAGQNQPQHF. CDR3 nucleotides: TGTGCCAGCTCACTCGCGGGGCAAAATCAGCCCCAGCATTTT.